The entry that follows covers one T cell receptor (beta chain) sequence. Its antigen is still unknown. A much larger clone differs by one base, so this may be a read error. These data originate in a study of regulatory T cells in long-lasting Graves disease. Arm-PCR with iRepertoire HTBI primers amplified the CDR3 regions for these TCR beta libraries. As originally analysed: Among the samples, 60 to 75 TRBV and 13 to 15 TRBJ segments were identified. Each CDR3 protein is one row after TCRdb ran MiXCR on the multiplex PCR reads. The V and J calls come from TCRdb's annotation, not from the publication. The sample lists 400,000 to 450,000 distinct CDR3 sequences; under 15% were seen once. Time point denoted: newly diagnosed GD, antithyroid drugs for less than 3 months. Generation of the TCR library employed RNA extracted from PBMCs. Patients came from an endocrinology department in Xi'an, China. Study conclusions and caveats: Persistent Graves' patients had lower TCR diversity than newly diagnosed ones.

These same data were also listed under a study on T cells in Graves' hyperthyroidism and ophthalmopathy.

The input for sequencing was peripheral blood mononuclear cells (PBMCs), taken at new diagnosis, from a patient treated with antithyroid drugs. This receptor was obtained from a young woman with Graves disease.

The chain's CDR3 is CVSSQEGPWPEAFF. CDR3 DNA: TGCGTCAGCAGCCAAGAAGGGCCCTGGCCTGAAGCTTTCTTT. The rearrangement uses TRBV4-3 and TRBJ1-1, with D unclear. CDR1 is LGHNA and CDR2 is YSLEER in the germline V gene. CDR3 length equals 14 residues.